The T cell receptor (beta chain) under discussion was sequenced for a study of T cell responses to AZD1222 COVID-19 vaccine. Study-level findings and limits: The CD4 TCRs associated with vaccination extended across spike and predominated at 160-218 and 743-854.

Clones were sequenced by immunoSEQ multiplex PCR, and TCRdb holds only the in-frame ones, with some missing. The sample includes 95,000 to 110,000 clones, approximately 92% of them seen just once. A remark on this clone: The antigen is undetermined.

With 3 bases removed from V and 5 bases from J, the gap between germline ends came to 9 bases. This CDR3 has 13 residues. The chain employs TRBV12-3 or TRBV12-4 and TRBJ2-3, with a weak D call TRBD1 (5 bases). The material was peripheral blood, obtained 28 days after the second AZD1222 dose. This receptor was identified in an adult who received the AZD1222 COVID-19 vaccine. CDR3 sequence (DNA): TGTGCCAGCAGTTTCCCAGGGATAGATACGCAGTATTTT. The encoded protein is CASSFPGIDTQYF.